This T cell receptor beta chain was retrieved from a study of T cells in Graves' hyperthyroidism and ophthalmopathy. Overall study: Peripheral blood was obtained at initial diagnosis, preceding any treatment.

The CDR3 length is 16 residues. The V gene's germline CDR1 is SEHNR and CDR2 FQNEAQ (reference sequence). Between the trimmed V and J ends, which lost 1 base and 4 bases, there was a span of 13 bases. Study-wide points: Researchers found most expanded thyroid clonotypes above 0.001 in blood as well. From stable hyperthyroidism, ophthalmopathy was separated by a 13 V-J model.

On this clonotype itself: Its antigen is currently unknown.

Amplified TCR beta CDR3 regions came from RNA transcripts. Primed by the HTBI set, a first-round RT-PCR was run on the TCR CDR3. MiXCR was run by TCRdb on the multiplex PCR reads, yielding one entry per CDR3 protein. The sample yields hundreds of thousands of distinct CDR3 sequences, around 13% seen once. A patient was excluded if there was uncontrolled infection, other autoimmune disease, pregnancy or lactation. V usage is TRBV7-9 and J usage is TRBJ1-4, with TRBD1 as a possible D gene (5 bases). Sequenced input: blood. The sequence was collected from a woman aged 50 to 65 with Graves' ophthalmopathy. CDR3 region: CASSLVSGGYNEKLFF. CDR3 sequence (DNA): TGTGCCAGCAGCTTAGTATCGGGGGGATATAATGAAAAACTGTTTTTT.